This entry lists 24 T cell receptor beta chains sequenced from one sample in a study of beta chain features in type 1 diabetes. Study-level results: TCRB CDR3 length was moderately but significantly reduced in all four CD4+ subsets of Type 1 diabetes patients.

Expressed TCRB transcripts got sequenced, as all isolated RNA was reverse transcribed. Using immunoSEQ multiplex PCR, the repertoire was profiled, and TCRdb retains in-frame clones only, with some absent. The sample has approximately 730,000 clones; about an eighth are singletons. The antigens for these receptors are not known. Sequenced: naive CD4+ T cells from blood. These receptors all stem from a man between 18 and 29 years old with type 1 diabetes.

The CDR3 DNA reads as TGTGCCAGCACCCCAGGGGAATACATGAACACTGAAGCTTTCTTT. It is translated as CASTPGEYMNTEAFF. The V call is TRBV27, the J call TRBJ1-1; a weak D match, TRBD1 (6 bases). Trimming pared 7 bases from V and 0 bases from J, leaving 15 bases between. Germline assignment: CDR1 MNHEY and CDR2 SMNVEV (reference sequence). This CDR3 spans 15 amino acids.

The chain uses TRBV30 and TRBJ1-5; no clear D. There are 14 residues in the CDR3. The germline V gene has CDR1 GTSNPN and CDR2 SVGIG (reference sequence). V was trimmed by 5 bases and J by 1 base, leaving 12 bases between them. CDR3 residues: CAWGPTDSNQPQHF. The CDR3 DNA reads TGTGCCTGGGGCCCTACGGACAGCAATCAGCCCCAGCATTTT.

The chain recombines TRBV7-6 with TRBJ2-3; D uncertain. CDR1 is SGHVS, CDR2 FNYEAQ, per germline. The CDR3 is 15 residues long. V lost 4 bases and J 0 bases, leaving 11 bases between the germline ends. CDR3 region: CASSSRGPSTDTQYF. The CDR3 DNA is TGTGCCAGCAGCTCCCGCGGACCTAGCACAGATACGCAGTATTTT. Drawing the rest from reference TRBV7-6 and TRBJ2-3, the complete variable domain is GAGVSQSPRYKVTKRGQDVALRCDPISGHVSLYWYRQALGQGPEFLTYFNYEAQQDKSGLPNDRFSAERPEGSISTLTIQRTEQRDSAMYRCASSSRGPSTDTQYFGPGTRLTVL.

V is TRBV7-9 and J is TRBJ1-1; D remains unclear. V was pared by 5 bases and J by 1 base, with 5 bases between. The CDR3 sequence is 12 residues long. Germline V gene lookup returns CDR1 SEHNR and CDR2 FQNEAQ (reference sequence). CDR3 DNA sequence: TGTGCCAGCAGCGTCTGGAACACTGAAGCTTTCTTT. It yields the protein CASSVWNTEAFF.

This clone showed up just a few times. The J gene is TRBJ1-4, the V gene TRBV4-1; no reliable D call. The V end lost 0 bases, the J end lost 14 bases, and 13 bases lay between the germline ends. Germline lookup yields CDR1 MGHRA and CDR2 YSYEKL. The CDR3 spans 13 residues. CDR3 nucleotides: TGCGCCAGCAGCCAAGATCAATGGGGTGGTCTGTTTTTT. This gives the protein CASSQDQWGGLFF.

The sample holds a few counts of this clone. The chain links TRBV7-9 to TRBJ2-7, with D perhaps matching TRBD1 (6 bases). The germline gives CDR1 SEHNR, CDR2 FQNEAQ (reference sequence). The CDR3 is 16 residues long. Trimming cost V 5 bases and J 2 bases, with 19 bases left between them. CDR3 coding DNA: TGTGCCAGCAGCACGAGAGGTCAGGGGAGTGCCTACGAGCAGTACTTC. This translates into CASSTRGQGSAYEQYF.

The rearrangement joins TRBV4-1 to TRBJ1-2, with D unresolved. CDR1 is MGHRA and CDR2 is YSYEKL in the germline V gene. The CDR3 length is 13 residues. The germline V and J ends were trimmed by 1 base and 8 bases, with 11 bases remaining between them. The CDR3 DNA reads TGCGCCAGCAGCCAAGTATCGGGAAACGGCTACACCTTC. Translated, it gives CASSQVSGNGYTF.

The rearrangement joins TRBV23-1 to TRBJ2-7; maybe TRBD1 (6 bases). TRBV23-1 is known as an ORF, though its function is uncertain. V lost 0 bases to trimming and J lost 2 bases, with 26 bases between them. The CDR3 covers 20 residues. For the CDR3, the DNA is TGCGCCAGCAGTCAATCGAGTAGGCAGGGACATCCCCTTGAGCCCTACGAGCAGTACTTC. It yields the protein CASSQSSRQGHPLEPYEQYF.

The CDR3 region has the DNA TGTGCCAGCAGCCCGAGGGGATATGAGCAGTTCTTC. Translating it yields CASSPRGYEQFF. V gene TRBV5-4 combines with J gene TRBJ2-1, with D possibly called TRBD1 or TRBD2 (5 bases each). The V gene lost 4 bases and the J gene lost 8 bases, with 10 bases spanning the gap. CDR3 length: 12 residues. Germline V lookup: CDR1 SGHNT, CDR2 YYREEE (reference sequence).

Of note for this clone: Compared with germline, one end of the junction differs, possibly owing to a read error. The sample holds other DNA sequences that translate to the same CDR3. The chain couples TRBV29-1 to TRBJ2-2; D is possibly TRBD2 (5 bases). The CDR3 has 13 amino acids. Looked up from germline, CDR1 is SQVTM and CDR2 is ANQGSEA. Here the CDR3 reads CSVAGPNTGELFF. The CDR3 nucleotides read TGCAGCGTTGCCGGCCCTAACACCGGGGAGCTGTTCTTT.

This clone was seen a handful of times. The DNA of the CDR3 is TGTGCCAGCAGTGAGTCCTACAGATTCACAGATACGCAGTATTTT. Its translation is CASSESYRFTDTQYF. This chain joins TRBV25-1 and TRBJ2-3; D unresolved. Trimming took 3 bases from V and 2 from J, leaving 12 bases between them. Per the germline V gene, CDR1 is MGHDK and CDR2 is SYGVNS. CDR3 length: 15 amino acids.

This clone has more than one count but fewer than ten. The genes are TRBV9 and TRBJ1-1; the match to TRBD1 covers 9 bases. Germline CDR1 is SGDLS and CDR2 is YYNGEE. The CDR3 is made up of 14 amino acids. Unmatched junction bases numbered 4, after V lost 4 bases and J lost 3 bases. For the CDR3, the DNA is TGTGCCAGCAGCTTCCGGGACAGGGACACTGAAGCTTTCTTT. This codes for CASSFRDRDTEAFF. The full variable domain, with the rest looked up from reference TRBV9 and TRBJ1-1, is DSGVTQTPKHLITATGQRVTLRCSPRSGDLSVYWYQQSLDQGLQFLIQYYNGEERAKGNILERFSAQQFPDLHSELNLSSLELGDSALYFCASSFRDRDTEAFFGQGTRLTVV.

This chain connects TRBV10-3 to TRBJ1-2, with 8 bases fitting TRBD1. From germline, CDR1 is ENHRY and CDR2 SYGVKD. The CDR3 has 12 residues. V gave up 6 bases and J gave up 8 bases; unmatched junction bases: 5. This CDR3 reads CAIRQGVEGYTF. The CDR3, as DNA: TGTGCCATCAGACAGGGGGTAGAAGGCTACACCTTC.

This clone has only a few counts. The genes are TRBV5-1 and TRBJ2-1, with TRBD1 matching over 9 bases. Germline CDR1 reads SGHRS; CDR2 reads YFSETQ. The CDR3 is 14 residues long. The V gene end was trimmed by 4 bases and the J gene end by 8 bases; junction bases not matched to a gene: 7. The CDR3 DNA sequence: TGCGCCAGCAGCCCGGACAGGGGTATGGATGAGCAGTTCTTC. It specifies CASSPDRGMDEQFF.

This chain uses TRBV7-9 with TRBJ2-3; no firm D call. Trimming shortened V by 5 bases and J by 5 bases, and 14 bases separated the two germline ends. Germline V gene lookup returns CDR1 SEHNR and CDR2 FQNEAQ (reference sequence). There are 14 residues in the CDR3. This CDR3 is CASSLSPGVDTQYF. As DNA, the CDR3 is TGTGCCAGCAGCCTCAGCCCCGGAGTAGATACGCAGTATTTT.

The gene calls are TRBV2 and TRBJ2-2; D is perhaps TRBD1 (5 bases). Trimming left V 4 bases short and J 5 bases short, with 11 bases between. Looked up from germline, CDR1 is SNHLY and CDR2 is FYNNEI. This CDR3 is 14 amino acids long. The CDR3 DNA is TGTGCCAGCAGTGGTCTGGGGCTAACCGGGGAGCTGTTTTTT. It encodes CASSGLGLTGELFF.

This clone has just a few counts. The CDR3 protein is CASSPTPAGRETQYF. CDR3 DNA: TGTGCCAGCAGCCCGACCCCCGCGGGCCGAGAGACCCAGTACTTC. The V and J genes are TRBV11-2 and TRBJ2-5, with D possibly TRBD2 on 5 matching bases. Trimming took 5 bases from V and 4 from J, leaving 17 bases between them. Looked up from germline, CDR1 is SGHAT and CDR2 is FQNNGV. There are 15 residues in the CDR3. The whole variable domain, filled in from reference TRBV11-2 and TRBJ2-5, reads EAGVAQSPRYKIIEKRQSVAFWCNPISGHATLYWYQQILGQGPKLLIQFQNNGVVDDSQLPKDRFSAERLKGVDSTLKIQPAKLEDSAVYLCASSPTPAGRETQYFGPGTRLLVL.

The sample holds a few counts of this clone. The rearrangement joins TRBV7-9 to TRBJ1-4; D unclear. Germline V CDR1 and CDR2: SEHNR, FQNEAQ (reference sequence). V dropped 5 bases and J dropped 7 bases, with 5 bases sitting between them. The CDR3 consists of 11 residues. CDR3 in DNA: TGTGCCAGCAGCGCGACTGAAAAACTGTTTTTT. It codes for CASSATEKLFF.

CDR3 coding DNA: TGTGCCAGCGGACAGGGGTTCGACACCGGGGAGCTGTTTTTT. It codes for CASGQGFDTGELFF. The V gene is TRBV6-6, the J gene TRBJ2-2; 9 bases agree with TRBD1. Trimming took 8 bases from V and 3 from J; bases not matched to a gene: 4. The CDR3 extends over 14 amino acids. The germline V gene has CDR1 MNHNY and CDR2 SVGAGI (reference sequence).

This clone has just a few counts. CDR3 protein: CASNPIITSGVTGELFF. The CDR3 DNA reads TGTGCCAGCAACCCTATCATCACTAGCGGGGTGACCGGGGAGCTGTTTTTT. The chain recombines TRBV7-2 with TRBJ2-2; 10 bases are a match to TRBD2. Germline CDR1 and CDR2: SGHTA and FQGNSA. The CDR3 is 17 residues long. The V and J ends lost 7 bases and 5 bases, in that order; junction bases with no gene match: 13.

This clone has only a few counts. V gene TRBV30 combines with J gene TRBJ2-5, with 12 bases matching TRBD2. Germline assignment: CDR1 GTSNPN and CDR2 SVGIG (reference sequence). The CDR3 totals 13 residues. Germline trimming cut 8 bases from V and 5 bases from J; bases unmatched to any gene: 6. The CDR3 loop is CALRLAGVETQYF. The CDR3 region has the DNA TGTGCCCTCCGACTAGCGGGGGTGGAGACCCAGTACTTC.

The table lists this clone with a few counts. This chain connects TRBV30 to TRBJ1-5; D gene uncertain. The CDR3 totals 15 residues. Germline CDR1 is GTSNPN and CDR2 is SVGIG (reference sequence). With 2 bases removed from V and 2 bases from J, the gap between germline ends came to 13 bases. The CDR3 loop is CAWSKRFLGNQPQHF. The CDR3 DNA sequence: TGTGCCTGGAGTAAGCGTTTCCTCGGCAATCAGCCCCAGCATTTT.

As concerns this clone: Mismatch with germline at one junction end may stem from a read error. The CDR3 is CASSPGGTQYF. The DNA of the CDR3 is TGTGCTAGCAGCCCCGGGGGTACGCAGTATTTT. The chain employs TRBV7-7 and TRBJ2-3; weak D call: TRBD2 (6 bases). The CDR3 extends over 11 amino acids. Germline values: CDR1 SSHAT, CDR2 FNYEAQ (reference sequence). Together with reference TRBV7-7 and TRBJ2-3, the CDR3 gives the full variable domain: GAGVSQSPRYKVTKRGQDVTLRCDPISSHATLYWYQQALGQGPEFLTYFNYEAQPDKSGLPSDRFSAERPEGSISTLTIQRTEQRDSAMYRCASSPGGTQYFGPGTRLTVL.

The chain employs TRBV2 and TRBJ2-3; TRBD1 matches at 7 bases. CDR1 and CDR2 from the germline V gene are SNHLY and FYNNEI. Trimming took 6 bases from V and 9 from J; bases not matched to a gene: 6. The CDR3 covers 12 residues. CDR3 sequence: CASSADRRTQYF. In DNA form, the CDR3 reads TGTGCCAGCAGCGCGGACAGGCGGACGCAGTATTTT. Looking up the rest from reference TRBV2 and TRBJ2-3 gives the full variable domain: EPEVTQTPSHQVTQMGQEVILRCVPISNHLYFYWYRQILGQKVEFLVSFYNNEISEKSEIFDDQFSVERPDGSNFTLKIRSTKLEDSAMYFCASSADRRTQYFGPGTRLTVL.